This T cell receptor beta chain was found in a study of a mutant IDH1 vaccine in newly diagnosed glioma (dated by TCRdb to the early 2020s). Broadly, across the study: Patients received eight vaccinations in weeks 1, 3, 5, 7, 11, 15, 19 and 23, corresponding to visits V03 through V10. Before enrollment, most patients had been given radiochemotherapy with temozolomide as standard therapy, while the rest had received either radiotherapy alone or temozolomide alone. In the chemotherapy-containing groups, vaccination started alongside temozolomide cycles, whereas in patients who had radiotherapy alone it started 4-6 weeks after radiotherapy. Six visits were used for peripheral blood collection: V03 (baseline), V05, V07, V10, V12 and V13. Of the 32 patients who were treated, around 62% were male and approximately 38% were female, and the mean age was around 43 years. For exploratory analyses, about 25 treated patients had longitudinal TCRB deep sequencing done wherever samples were available.

The germline V gene encodes CDR1 SNHLY and CDR2 FYNNEI. Relative to germline, V is 7 bases shorter and J is 1 base shorter, with 4 bases between their ends. The CDR3 has 12 amino acids, counting the end cysteine and phenylalanine. Just CDR3 DNA is preserved here, 36 bases in frame from base 1. The time point label here, explained by the study, means: week 11, during vaccination. Every vaccine dose consisted of 300 ug of a 20-mer mutant IDH1 peptide in Montanide, administered subcutaneously together with topical imiquimod. All donors had newly diagnosed IDH1-mutant astrocytomas of WHO grade 3 or 4 that showed loss of nuclear ATRX. The samples were drawn from NOA16, a multicentre, single-arm, open-label phase I trial in Germany that tested a mutant IDH1 peptide vaccine in humans for the first time. Genomic DNA for TCRB sequencing was extracted from EDTA blood using the DNeasy Blood and Tissue Kit. What the work shows at the level of the full study, not this receptor alone: It was noted by the authors that analyses of patient blood samples could not be reproduced owing to sample limitations. Pseudoprogression seemed to be unrelated to changes in the top peripheral T cell clonotypes found by TCRB sequencing. Immune responses induced by the vaccine were seen in over 90% of patients across multiple MHC alleles. PBMC samples for TCRB deep sequencing were selected based on availability.

Library generation was performed with the immunoSEQ multiplex PCR assay. Rearranged TCR beta chain sequences were amplified with the hsTCRB Kit following the manufacturer's protocol. Sequencing of TCRB libraries was carried out on an Illumina MiSeq. The paper's data handling went like this. Demultiplexing, trimming and gene mapping were performed with the kit vendor's proprietary platform. TCRdb mirrors the immuneACCESS table, restricted to in-frame sequences. Some clones are absent from its copies; in checked studies, under half trace to an unresolved V gene, and the reason for the others is unknown. V and J calls and clone size are given by that table; D and trimming were obtained from the DNA. Within this sample are around 57,000 clones, with about nine tenths of them counted one time only. The ten largest clones add up to 1.9% of the sample. Comments on this clone: Its target antigen remains unknown. The record has no base qualities; no much larger clone is one base away.

Specimen: PBMCs, collected from a glioma patient whose treatment included an IDH1 peptide vaccine. The sequence was obtained from a man in his forties with glioma. This chain is built from TRBV2 and TRBJ2-2, with the identity of the D gene unclear. The DNA sequence is TGTGCCAGCACATGGAACACCGGGGAGCTGTTTTTT. It specifies CASTWNTGELFF.